A single sample is the source of the 27 T cell receptor beta chains below, sequenced in a study of prognosis after radiotherapy for stage I lung cancer. Template was genomic DNA; TCR beta CDR3 amplified in two multiplex PCR rounds. With primers specific to each TRBV and TRBJ gene, the first-round PCR was performed. TCRdb re-analysed the multiplex PCR reads in MiXCR, keeping a single row per CDR3 protein. The sample holds 11,000 to 15,000 distinct CDR3 sequences, 50% to 60% seen once. The source was PBMCs, collected before or after stereotactic body radiation therapy (not recorded which). These receptors came from a donor over 45 with non-small cell lung cancer.

At least ten counts were recorded for this clonotype. In nucleotides, the CDR3 is TGTGCCAGCAGCGTAGGACTAGCGGGGGGGACGGACACCGGGGAGCTGTTTTTT. Its protein product is CASSVGLAGGTDTGELFF. The gene calls are TRBV9 and TRBJ2-2; TRBD2 matches 14 bases. V lost 0 bases to trimming and J lost 3 bases; unmatched junction nucleotides: 4. The CDR3 has 18 residues. CDR1 and CDR2 from the germline V gene are SGDLS and YYNGEE.

The J gene is TRBJ2-3, the V gene TRBV6-1; unclear D gene. There are 16 residues in the CDR3. Germline values: CDR1 MNHNS, CDR2 SASEGT. The CDR3 bases are TGTTCCATCACCATGGGAACCTCAGTTAGCACAGATACGCAGTATTTT. Its translation is CSITMGTSVSTDTQYF.

This clonotype has a count of ten or more. The chain uses TRBV7-2 and TRBJ1-4; D is ambiguous. Germline V lookup: CDR1 SGHTA, CDR2 FQGNSA. V was clipped by 2 bases and J by 8 bases, with 6 bases between them. This CDR3 spans 12 amino acids. As DNA, the CDR3 is TGTGCCAGCAGCTTACGGAGGGAAAAACTGTTTTTT. Amino acids: CASSLRREKLFF. Supplemented by reference TRBV7-2 and TRBJ1-4, the full variable domain reads GAGVSQSPSNKVTEKGKDVELRCDPISGHTALYWYRQSLGQGLEFLIYFQGNSAPDKSGLPSDRFSAERTGGSVSTLTIQRTQQEDSAVYLCASSLRREKLFFGSGTQLSVL.

This clonotype was seen at least ten times. This chain's CDR3 is CASSSGLAGVSAETQYF. The CDR3 DNA sequence: TGTGCCAGCAGCTCGGGACTAGCGGGAGTTTCCGCAGAGACCCAGTACTTC. The rearrangement uses TRBV5-8 and TRBJ2-5; 14 bases are shared with TRBD2. CDR3 length: 17 residues. J lost 4 bases, V lost 3 bases, and 8 bases had no gene match. Germline V lookup: CDR1 SGHTS, CDR2 YDEGEE.

This clonotype was seen many times. The chain joins TRBV12-3 or TRBV12-4 to TRBJ2-4, with D perhaps TRBD2 (6 bases). V lost 7 bases to trimming and J lost 8 bases, with 15 bases between them. The CDR3 totals 13 residues. The CDR3 DNA sequence: TGTGCCAGCAACAATTGGGACTTTGACATTCAGTACTTC. It is translated as CASNNWDFDIQYF.

As for this clonotype: The junction shows a germline mismatch at one end, possibly a read error. The chain employs TRBV12-3 or TRBV12-4 and TRBJ2-7, with TRBD2 matching over 9 bases. The CDR3 is 13 residues long. This chain's CDR3 is CASSLAGTYEQYF. The CDR3 DNA sequence: TGTGCCAGCAGTCTAGCGGGGACCTACGAGCAGTACTTC.

The genes are TRBV19 and TRBJ2-1, with D tentatively TRBD2 (8 bases). Per the germline V gene, CDR1 is LNHDA and CDR2 is SQIVND (reference sequence). Trimming shortened V by 7 bases and J by 10 bases, and 20 bases separated the two germline ends. The CDR3 spans 14 residues. CDR3 in amino acids: CASIPIVAGQEQFF. In DNA, the CDR3 is TGTGCCAGTATCCCCATAGTAGCGGGACAGGAGCAGTTCTTC.

The CDR3 loop is CASSTGQGMRTEAFF. The CDR3 nucleotides read TGTGCCAGTAGTACGGGACAGGGTATGAGAACTGAAGCTTTCTTT. The chain employs TRBV19 and TRBJ1-1; TRBD1 agrees at 9 bases. V dropped 4 bases and J dropped 5; count of bases not matched to a gene: 8. The CDR3 has 15 residues. Germline V gives CDR1 LNHDA, CDR2 SQIVND (reference sequence).

The chain recombines TRBV6-2 or TRBV6-3 with TRBJ2-3; TRBD2 matches at 13 bases. The V segment lost 7 bases and the J segment 6 bases; nucleotides outside the gene matches: 7. The CDR3 is 15 residues long. Germline V gives CDR1 MNHEY, CDR2 SVGEGT. The CDR3 region has the DNA TGTGCCAGCATAGGACTAGCGGGAGCTGTGGATACGCAGTATTTT. It specifies CASIGLAGAVDTQYF.

The V and J genes are TRBV5-1 and TRBJ2-2; weak D call: TRBD2 (6 bases). Trimming took off 3 bases at V and 4 bases at J, with 13 bases between the two ends. CDR1 and CDR2 (germline): SGHRS, YFSETQ. CDR3 length: 15 amino acids. The CDR3 nucleotides read TGCGCCAGCAGCTCCCCAGGAGGGAGCACCGGGGAGCTGTTTTTT. Translation gives CASSSPGGSTGELFF.

In its sample, this clonotype is medium-sized. The chain is built from TRBV27 and TRBJ2-1, with D tentatively TRBD2 (6 bases). Trimming cost V 5 bases and J 5 bases, with 16 bases left between them. This CDR3 is 15 amino acids long. CDR1 MNHEY and CDR2 SMNVEV come from the germline V gene (reference sequence). The CDR3 nucleotides are TGTGCCAGCAGTCCTTTTGGGGGAGGCCACAATGAGCAGTTCTTC. Translation gives CASSPFGGGHNEQFF.

This clonotype was recorded many times. The J gene is TRBJ2-2, the V gene TRBV9; maybe TRBD1 (6 bases). The CDR3 sequence is 15 residues long. Trimming shortened V by 3 bases and J by 0 bases, and 9 bases separated the two germline ends. Germline CDR1 SGDLS, CDR2 YYNGEE. Here the CDR3 DNA reads TGTGCCAGCAGCGGTCGGACAGCGAACACCGGGGAGCTGTTTTTT. This encodes CASSGRTANTGELFF.

By frequency in the sample, this clonotype is medium-sized (0.01 to 0.1%). This chain joins TRBV27 and TRBJ2-1, with 15 nucleotides matching TRBD2. Trimming removed 8 bases from V and 4 bases from J; junction bases left unmatched: 6. This CDR3 has 16 amino acids. CDR1 and CDR2 (germline): MNHEY, SMNVEV (reference sequence). This CDR3 reads CASGLGTSGRYNEQFF. Here the CDR3 DNA reads TGTGCCAGCGGTCTGGGGACTAGCGGGAGGTACAATGAGCAGTTCTTC.

This chain joins TRBV20-1 and TRBJ2-1; TRBD2 matches 11 bases. V lost 5 bases to trimming and J lost 3 bases; unmatched junction nucleotides: 3. CDR1 DFQATT and CDR2 SNEGSKA come from the germline V gene (reference sequence). This CDR3 spans 14 amino acids. The CDR3 nucleotides are TGCAGTGCTCGACTAGCGGGAATCTACAATGAGCAGTTCTTC. This codes for CSARLAGIYNEQFF.

This clonotype has just a few counts. A read error may explain this, as a much larger clone is one base away. This chain joins TRBV25-1 and TRBJ2-7; no definite D call. Germline loops: CDR1 MGHDK, CDR2 SYGVNS. The CDR3 extends over 11 amino acids. The CDR3 sequence: CASSEYYEQHF. The CDR3 DNA follows: TGTGCCAGCAGTGAATATTACGAGCAGCACTTC.

This clonotype has at least ten counts. The V and J genes are TRBV10-3 and TRBJ1-2; tentative D call: TRBD1 (6 bases). The V and J ends lost 6 bases and 3 bases respectively, with 8 bases between them. The CDR3 extends over 12 amino acids. CDR1 is ENHRY, CDR2 SYGVKD, per germline. The CDR3 DNA reads as TGTGCCATCAGGGGACAAGACTATGGCTACACCTTC. Its protein product is CAIRGQDYGYTF.

This rearrangement joins TRBV20-1 to TRBJ1-2; 7 nucleotides agree with TRBD1. Germline-derived CDR1 and CDR2 are DFQATT and SNEGSKA (reference sequence). With 6 bases clipped from V and 4 bases from J, the junction kept 14 bases outside the gene matches. The CDR3 sequence is 15 residues long. This CDR3 reads CSASTDRAKGYGYTF. For the CDR3, the DNA is TGCAGTGCATCAACCGACAGGGCAAAAGGCTATGGCTACACCTTC.

A note on this clonotype: It differs at one base from a far larger clone, so likely a read error. V is TRBV6-4 and J is TRBJ1-3, with no clear D. CDR1 and CDR2 from the germline V gene are MRHNA and SNTAGT. The V and J ends lost 5 bases and 2 bases respectively, with 16 bases between them. The CDR3 has 16 amino acids. For the CDR3, the DNA is TGTGCCAGCAGTTCCTCGACCCGGGAGACTGGAAACACCATATATTTT. Its translation: CASSSSTRETGNTIYF.

This chain connects TRBV9 to TRBJ2-5; D is ambiguous. The germline V gene encodes CDR1 SGDLS and CDR2 YYNGEE. CDR3 length: 14 residues. V was cut by 6 bases and J by 5 bases, with 17 bases left in between. CDR3 in amino acids: CASTSGGSDETQYF. The DNA for the CDR3 is TGTGCCAGCACCTCGGGTGGGTCGGATGAGACCCAGTACTTC.

This clonotype was detected many times. J is TRBJ1-5 and V is TRBV10-3; the D is unclear. The CDR3 runs to 15 residues. Germline loops: CDR1 ENHRY, CDR2 SYGVKD. Trimming removed 6 bases from V and 2 bases from J, with 14 bases in between. The CDR3 protein is CAISPRGEGNQPQHF. For the CDR3, the DNA is TGTGCCATCAGCCCCCGCGGGGAGGGCAATCAGCCCCAGCATTTT.

Sample share makes this clonotype medium-sized. The chain uses TRBV20-1 and TRBJ2-7; 8 bases match TRBD1. V shed 0 bases, J shed 2 bases, and the junction held 3 bases outside the gene matches. Germline values: CDR1 DFQATT, CDR2 SNEGSKA (reference sequence). This CDR3 spans 14 amino acids. The CDR3 nucleotides are TGCAGTGCTAGAGATTACAGGGGGGCCTACGAGCAGTACTTC. Its protein product is CSARDYRGAYEQYF.

The chain couples TRBV6-1 to TRBJ1-6; no firm D call. With 6 bases removed from V and 5 bases from J, the gap between germline ends came to 11 bases. In germline, CDR1 is MNHNS, CDR2 SASEGT. The CDR3 contains 14 residues. CDR3 in amino acids: CASSPGLHNSPLHF. The CDR3 DNA is TGTGCCAGCAGCCCAGGACTCCATAATTCACCCCTCCACTTT.

This clonotype was found a few times. The rearrangement links TRBV4-1 to TRBJ2-1, with D possibly matching TRBD1 (5 bases). Trimming shortened V by 0 bases and J by 0 bases, and 15 bases separated the two germline ends. This CDR3 region has 18 residues. Germline lookup yields CDR1 MGHRA and CDR2 YSYEKL. CDR3 in amino acids: CASSQDPQGSNSYNEQFF. As DNA, the CDR3 is TGCGCCAGCAGCCAAGATCCTCAGGGATCTAACTCCTACAATGAGCAGTTCTTC.

V usage is TRBV28 and J usage is TRBJ2-1, with 11 bases identical to TRBD2. Germline-derived CDR1 and CDR2 are MDHEN and SYDVKM. V shed 5 bases and J 0 bases; nucleotides not matched to a gene: 6. The CDR3 sequence is 17 residues long. This CDR3 is CASSPYTSGSSYNEQFF. The CDR3 DNA reads as TGTGCCAGCAGTCCTTATACTAGCGGGAGCTCCTACAATGAGCAGTTCTTC.

The chain employs TRBV24-1 and TRBJ1-2, with D maybe TRBD1 (5 bases). V was pared by 6 bases and J by 4 bases, with 14 bases between. This CDR3 comprises 14 residues. Germline-derived CDR1 and CDR2 are KGHDR and SFDVKD. The CDR3 here is CATSLGGVSYGYTF. CDR3 nucleotide sequence: TGTGCCACCAGTTTGGGGGGGGTGAGCTATGGCTACACCTTC.

This clonotype came up many times. The chain links TRBV14 to TRBJ2-7; D unresolved. Deletions cut 4 bases from V and 2 bases from J, with 9 bases between. There are 13 residues in the CDR3. Germline CDR1 and CDR2: SGHDN and FVKESK. Written as DNA, the CDR3 is TGTGCCAGCAGCCTTAGGCGTGCCTACGAGCAGTACTTC. It specifies CASSLRRAYEQYF.

J is TRBJ2-1 and V is TRBV12-3 or TRBV12-4; TRBD2 aligns across 7 bases. The CDR3 length is 17 residues. Trimming took 5 bases from V and 5 from J; bases not matched to a gene: 15. The chain's CDR3 is CASSLRRTLASDNEQFF. CDR3 sequence (DNA): TGTGCCAGCAGTCTCCGGAGGACACTAGCGTCAGACAATGAGCAGTTCTTC.